The next 22 T cell receptor beta chains were all read from a single sample in a study of blood T cell repertoires in COVID-19. Here immunoSEQ multiplex PCR was the method, and the copy in TCRdb shows in-frame clones only, minus some. In the table there are around 420,000 clones, approximately 88% of which are singletons. Sequences were obtained from PBMCs or T cells enriched from blood (not recorded which). The receptors here all came from a woman aged 40-49 years with acute COVID-19.

V usage is TRBV11-2 and J usage is TRBJ2-2; 7 bases map to TRBD2. The CDR3 totals 15 residues. V was pared by 7 bases and J by 5 bases, with 10 bases of the junction left unmatched. Germline CDR1 is SGHAT and CDR2 is FQNNGV. CDR3 residues: CASTLYSGLTGELFF. The CDR3 bases are TGTGCCAGCACGCTGTATAGCGGGTTGACCGGGGAGCTGTTTTTT.

The CDR3 sequence: CASSIREGSYQPQHF. DNA for the CDR3: TGTGCCAGTAGTATACGGGAAGGAAGCTATCAGCCCCAGCATTTT. This chain links TRBV19 with TRBJ1-5; D is uncertain. Between the trimmed V and J ends, which lost 2 bases and 5 bases, there was a span of 13 bases. This CDR3 region has 15 residues. CDR1 is LNHDA and CDR2 is SQIVND in the germline V gene (reference sequence). The full variable domain, completed using reference TRBV19 and TRBJ1-5, is DGGITQSPKYLFRKEGQNVTLSCEQNLNHDAMYWYRQDPGQGLRLIYYSQIVNDFQKGDIAEGYSVSREKKESFPLTVTSAQKNPTAFYLCASSIREGSYQPQHFGDGTRLSIL.

This clone appeared once. The chain recombines TRBV19 with TRBJ1-5; D is perhaps TRBD1 (6 bases). Trimming took off 6 bases at V and 0 bases at J, with 18 bases between the two ends. This CDR3 spans 17 amino acids. Germline V gene sequence: CDR1 LNHDA, CDR2 SQIVND (reference sequence). CDR3 sequence (DNA): TGTGCCAGTAGGCCAAAGGGGGACGGTTATAGCAATCAGCCCCAGCATTTT. Protein: CASRPKGDGYSNQPQHF. The full variable domain, its missing parts supplied by reference TRBV19 and TRBJ1-5, is DGGITQSPKYLFRKEGQNVTLSCEQNLNHDAMYWYRQDPGQGLRLIYYSQIVNDFQKGDIAEGYSVSREKKESFPLTVTSAQKNPTAFYLCASRPKGDGYSNQPQHFGDGTRLSIL.

This clone showed up just once. This chain uses TRBV2 with TRBJ1-2; no clear D. Trimming stripped 5 bases from V and 2 bases from J, with 15 bases between. The CDR3 runs to 15 residues. Germline loops: CDR1 SNHLY, CDR2 FYNNEI. The CDR3 sequence: CASSRRGQGNYGYTF. CDR3 coding DNA: TGTGCCAGCAGTAGGCGGGGTCAAGGGAACTATGGCTACACCTTC.

V gene TRBV21-1 combines with J gene TRBJ2-7; the table's TRBD2 call for D was not verified on the DNA. TRBV21-1 is assigned pseudogene status. This CDR3 is built from 14 residues. Written as DNA, the CDR3 is TGTGCCAGCAGCAAAGGGAGGAACTCCTACGAGCAGTACTTC. The encoded protein is CASSKGRNSYEQYF.

This clone was detected a few times. V usage is TRBV5-1 and J usage is TRBJ2-1; TRBD2 matches at 8 bases. Looked up from germline, CDR1 is SGHRS and CDR2 is YFSETQ. J was trimmed by 8 bases and V by 3 bases; bases with no gene match: 10. CDR3 size: 15 residues. The CDR3, as DNA: TGCGCCAGCAGCTCAGGCGGGGGGTCTACGGATGAGCAGTTCTTC. This codes for CASSSGGGSTDEQFF.

The gene calls are TRBV3-1 (or the pseudogene TRBV3-2) and TRBJ2-7, with D possibly being TRBD1 (6 bases). The CDR3 extends over 14 amino acids. Trimming stripped 4 bases from V and 0 bases from J, with 10 bases between. Germline V gene sequence: CDR1 LGHDT, CDR2 YNNKEL (reference sequence). CDR3 nucleotide sequence: TGTGCCAGCAGCCTTAGGACAGTCTCCTACGAGCAGTACTTC. This sequence encodes CASSLRTVSYEQYF.

The CDR3 DNA sequence: TGTGCCACACATCCGGGAGATACGCAGTATTTT. It is translated as CATHPGDTQYF. V usage is TRBV18 and J usage is TRBJ2-3, with D unresolved. This CDR3 region has 11 residues. V was trimmed by 10 bases and J by 5 bases, leaving 10 bases between them. Per the germline V gene, CDR1 is KGHSH and CDR2 is LQKENI.

The V and J genes are TRBV30 and TRBJ1-5; TRBD1 matches at 8 bases. Germline CDR1 and CDR2: GTSNPN and SVGIG (reference sequence). V shed 1 base, J shed 5 bases, and the junction held 7 bases outside the gene matches. The CDR3 consists of 15 residues. The CDR3 loop is CAWSGGRGRDQPQHF. As DNA, the CDR3 is TGTGCCTGGAGTGGAGGCAGGGGGCGCGATCAGCCCCAGCATTTT.

This chain links TRBV27 with TRBJ2-7; 10 nucleotides align to TRBD2. There are 15 residues in the CDR3. The V and J ends lost 6 bases and 4 bases, in that order; junction bases with no gene match: 9. The germline CDR1 and CDR2 sequences are MNHEY and SMNVEV (reference sequence). CDR3 in DNA: TGTGCCAGCAGGCAGGGACTAGCGTCCTCGTACGAGCAGTACTTC. As protein: CASRQGLASSYEQYF.

The V gene is TRBV7-2, the J gene TRBJ2-7; D is perhaps TRBD2 (6 bases). Between the trimmed V and J ends, which lost 0 bases and 0 bases, there was a span of 6 bases. Germline-derived CDR1 and CDR2 are SGHTA and FQGNSA. The CDR3 is 14 amino acids. The CDR3 coding sequence is TGTGCCAGCAGCTTAGCGGGGGGCTCCTACGAGCAGTACTTC. It encodes CASSLAGGSYEQYF. Based on the CDR3 plus reference TRBV7-2 and TRBJ2-7, the full variable domain is GAGVSQSPSNKVTEKGKDVELRCDPISGHTALYWYRQSLGQGLEFLIYFQGNSAPDKSGLPSDRFSAERTGGSVSTLTIQRTQQEDSAVYLCASSLAGGSYEQYFGPGTRLTVT.

This chain uses TRBV6-5 with TRBJ1-2; 9 positions match TRBD1. The CDR3 length is 15 residues. The junction had 10 bases not matched to a gene; V was cut back by 6 bases and J by 5 bases. Germline-derived CDR1 and CDR2 are MNHEY and SVGAGI. CDR3 bases: TGTGCCAGCAGCCCCATGCGGACAGGGGCGTATGGCTACACCTTC. Its protein product is CASSPMRTGAYGYTF.

The genes are TRBV19 and TRBJ1-2; no clear D gene. Germline CDR1 is LNHDA and CDR2 is SQIVND (reference sequence). The length of the CDR3 is 16 residues. V lost 5 bases and J 3 bases, leaving 19 bases between the germline ends. The CDR3 protein is CASSPFPSHTDYGYTF. CDR3 coding DNA: TGTGCCAGTAGTCCCTTCCCGTCCCATACGGACTATGGCTACACCTTC.

This clone was picked up a small number of times. The chain links TRBV15 to TRBJ2-7; D may be TRBD2 (6 bases). Deletions cut 0 bases from V and 1 base from J, with 10 bases between. The CDR3 has 15 residues. Germline values: CDR1 LNHNV, CDR2 YYDKDF (reference sequence). The CDR3 DNA follows: TGTGCCACCAGCAGAGATCGGGAGCGTTCCTACGAGCAGTACTTC. The encoded protein is CATSRDRERSYEQYF.

J is TRBJ2-1 and V is TRBV12-3 or TRBV12-4; D remains ambiguous. V was pared by 6 bases and J by 7 bases, with 4 bases between. The CDR3 has 10 amino acids. The DNA of the CDR3 is TGTGCCAGCAGCGGGAATGAGCAGTTCTTC. Its protein is CASSGNEQFF.

The chain uses TRBV2 and TRBJ1-5; no firm D call. The germline V and J ends were trimmed by 7 bases and 2 bases, with 9 bases remaining between them. Per germline, CDR1 SNHLY and CDR2 FYNNEI. This CDR3 is built from 13 residues. The DNA for the CDR3 is TGTGCCAGCAAAGGAGTGGGCAATCAGCCCCAGCATTTT. It specifies CASKGVGNQPQHF.

This clone is a singleton in its sample. The CDR3 DNA sequence: TGTGCCAGTAGTATAGGAGTGAACACTGAAGCTTTCTTT. Translation gives CASSIGVNTEAFF. The rearrangement joins TRBV19 to TRBJ1-1; the D is unclear. V gave up 1 base and J gave up 0 bases, with 3 bases separating them. The germline V gene has CDR1 LNHDA and CDR2 SQIVND (reference sequence). The CDR3 runs 13 residues.

This sequence joins TRBV19 and TRBJ2-1; 7 bases are a match to TRBD1. Trimming cost V 2 bases and J 9 bases; bases outside gene matches: 4. CDR3 length equals 13 residues. From germline, CDR1 is LNHDA and CDR2 SQIVND (reference sequence). CDR3 in DNA: TGTGCCAGTAGTATACAGACAGGGTTTGAGCAGTTCTTC. Translating it yields CASSIQTGFEQFF. Supplemented by reference TRBV19 and TRBJ2-1, the full variable domain reads DGGITQSPKYLFRKEGQNVTLSCEQNLNHDAMYWYRQDPGQGLRLIYYSQIVNDFQKGDIAEGYSVSREKKESFPLTVTSAQKNPTAFYLCASSIQTGFEQFFGPGTRLTVL.

The chain joins TRBV30 to TRBJ1-1; D is undetermined. V was trimmed by 5 bases and J by 1 base, leaving 8 bases between them. This CDR3 is built from 12 residues. CDR1 and CDR2 from the germline V gene are GTSNPN and SVGIG (reference sequence). This CDR3 reads CAWGGANTEAFF. The DNA of the CDR3 is TGTGCCTGGGGAGGCGCGAACACTGAAGCTTTCTTT.

The CDR3 sequence: CASSVVGGGGSGELFF. CDR3 DNA: TGTGCCAGCAGCGTAGTGGGGGGAGGAGGATCCGGGGAGCTGTTTTTT. This chain uses TRBV9 with TRBJ2-2; TRBD2 might be the D (6 bases). The CDR3 extends over 16 amino acids. Per germline, CDR1 SGDLS and CDR2 YYNGEE. Trimming pared 0 bases from V and 6 bases from J, leaving 15 bases between.

The chain is built from TRBV10-3 and TRBJ1-1, with TRBD1 matching over 7 bases. Trimming at V came to 4 bases and at J to 1 base, leaving 0 bases not matched to a gene. Germline CDR1 is ENHRY and CDR2 is SYGVKD. The CDR3 runs to 13 residues. The CDR3 bases are TGTGCCATCAGTGGGGACAGGAACACTGAAGCTTTCTTT. Translated: CAISGDRNTEAFF.

In this sample, this clone turned up once. The V gene is TRBV2, the J gene TRBJ2-1, with D perhaps matching TRBD2 (6 bases). Germline assignment: CDR1 SNHLY and CDR2 FYNNEI. The length of the CDR3 is 13 residues. V lost 3 bases and J 6 bases, leaving 9 bases between the germline ends. In DNA, the CDR3 is TGTGCCAGCAGTGATCGGAGGGGCAATGAGCAGTTCTTC. This translates into CASSDRRGNEQFF.